The clone carrying this TCR beta chain was seen at least ten times. TCRdb reanalysed the 5' RACE reads using MiXCR and keeps one entry per CDR3 protein. The table has approximately 80,000 distinct CDR3 sequences, about 4% seen once. The time point here: longitudinal time-point 3. These data originate in a study of neurological immune-mediated disorders. Germline V gives CDR1 SNHLY, CDR2 FYNNEI. This CDR3 is built from 13 residues. Trimming stripped 4 bases from V and 5 bases from J, with 12 bases between. The sequencing input was PBMCs. The sequence was obtained from a woman aged 55-70 years with multiple sclerosis. The chain combines TRBV2 with TRBJ2-7; no reliable D call. The CDR3 nucleotides read TGTGCCAGCAGTGGCGACTTTGAGAACGAGCAGTACTTC. Protein sequence: CASSGDFENEQYF. The full variable domain, with the rest looked up from reference TRBV2 and TRBJ2-7, is EPEVTQTPSHQVTQMGQEVILRCVPISNHLYFYWYRQILGQKVEFLVSFYNNEISEKSEIFDDQFSVERPDGSNFTLKIRSTKLEDSAMYFCASSGDFENEQYFGPGTRLTVT.